This is a list of T cell receptor beta chains from one sample in a study of lymphopenia after photon versus proton radiotherapy. The data were produced by immunoSEQ multiplex PCR, yet TCRdb's version contains in-frame clones alone and is incomplete. The repertoire holds some 30,000 clones, with roughly 90% as singletons. Sequenced material: peripheral blood, taken from a patient treated with photon-based radiotherapy. These receptor sequences come from a woman between 45 and 65 years old with pancreatic cancer. The CDR3 runs from the conserved cysteine through the conserved F or W. Each record gives: CDR3 protein, CDR3 DNA, V gene, clone size, J gene, D gene. The D gene is left open where the match is weak. Size is stated for part of the rows, as once, few or many counts, or as a class when the clone is expanded.

CASSLERGLGKLFF TGTGCCAGCAGCTTAGAGCGCGGGTTGGGAAAACTGTTTTTT TRBV13 - TRBJ1-4 -
CSAIQGYEKLFF TGCAGCGCAATTCAGGGGTATGAAAAACTGTTTTTT TRBV29-1 few TRBJ1-4 -
CASSPGTGRNEQYF TGTGCCAGCAGCCCGGGGACAGGGAGAAACGAGCAGTACTTC TRBV5-8 - TRBJ2-7 TRBD1
CASTTEVLPPREAFF TGTGCCAGCACCACGGAGGTCCTACCGCCCCGTGAAGCTTTCTTT TRBV28 once TRBJ1-1 -
CASSLNSNQPQHF TGTGCCAGCAGCTTAAATAGCAATCAGCCCCAGCATTTT TRBV7-6 - TRBJ1-5 -
CASSGHGLRTGELFF TGTGCCAGTTCGGGACACGGCTTAAGAACCGGGGAGCTGTTTTTT TRBV2 - TRBJ2-2 -
CASSQTGVDYGYTF TGCGCCAGCAGCCAGACAGGGGTGGACTATGGCTACACCTTC TRBV4-3 - TRBJ1-2 TRBD1
CASSSLGGGELFF TGTGCCAGCAGCTCGTTAGGCGGCGGGGAGCTGTTTTTT TRBV11-1 - TRBJ2-2 -
CASSPNGGSDYEQYF TGTGCCAGCAGTCCAAACGGGGGATCGGACTACGAGCAGTACTTC TRBV27 - TRBJ2-7 -
CASSDDGQLSYEQYF TGTGCCAGCAGTGATGACGGACAACTCTCCTACGAGCAGTACTTC TRBV6-1 - TRBJ2-7 -
CASSPNLVPGELFF TGTGCCAGCAGCCCGAATTTAGTCCCCGGGGAGCTGTTTTTT TRBV7-3 - TRBJ2-2 -
CASREEAYEQYF TGTGCCAGCAGGGAGGAGGCCTACGAGCAGTACTTC TRBV2 - TRBJ2-7 -
CASSPSGTGGLETQYF TGTGCCAGCAGCCCTTCCGGGACAGGGGGCCTAGAGACCCAGTACTTC TRBV9 - TRBJ2-5 TRBD1
CASSLGGPRASGRLNEQYF TGTGCCAGCAGCTTGGGGGGGCCGCGAGCAAGCGGGAGATTAAACGAGCAGTACTTC TRBV5-6 - TRBJ2-7 TRBD2
CASSLGNQPQHF TGTGCCAGCAGCTTAGGGAATCAGCCCCAGCATTTT TRBV7-2 - TRBJ1-5 -
CAGSVVGGTQETQYF TGTGCCGGCAGCGTAGTGGGGGGCACCCAAGAGACCCAGTACTTC TRBV9 once TRBJ2-5 -
CASSTEHSNQPQHF TGTGCCAGCTCAACGGAACATAGCAATCAGCCCCAGCATTTT TRBV18 - TRBJ1-5 -
CASRENPGLAGNTGELFF TGCGCCAGCAGGGAAAATCCGGGACTAGCGGGTAACACCGGGGAGCTGTTTTTT TRBV4-1 - TRBJ2-2 TRBD2
CAWSPRNTQGAWEKLFF TGTGCCTGGAGTCCCCGGAACACCCAGGGGGCGTGGGAAAAACTGTTTTTT TRBV30 - TRBJ1-4 TRBD1
CASSLRAGSWQPQHF TGTGCCAGCAGTTTGCGGGCGGGATCTTGGCAGCCCCAGCATTTT TRBV6-6 - TRBJ1-5 -
CASLSRGGLNTEAFF TGTGCCAGCCTCTCGCGAGGGGGCCTGAACACTGAAGCTTTCTTT TRBV6-5 - TRBJ1-1 TRBD1
CASRRGETTGELFF TGTGCCAGCAGAAGGGGGGAGACCACCGGGGAGCTGTTTTTT TRBV2 - TRBJ2-2 -
CASSLGAAASPRTQYF TGTGCCAGCAGCTTGGGAGCGGCCGCTTCCCCAAGGACCCAGTACTTC TRBV5-8 - TRBJ2-5 -
CASSPGGSGRAGDTQYF TGTGCCAGCAGCCCGGGGGGGAGCGGGAGGGCCGGAGATACGCAGTATTTT TRBV7-8 - TRBJ2-3 TRBD2
CASSLSIVGTGELFF TGTGCCAGCAGTTTATCGATTGTTGGTACCGGGGAGCTGTTTTTT TRBV27 - TRBJ2-2 -
CASSLPTGNTEAFF TGTGCCAGCAGCCTACCGACAGGGAACACTGAAGCTTTCTTT TRBV16 - TRBJ1-1 -
CASSSPGLVSYEQYF TGTGCCAGCAGTTCCCCGGGACTTGTGTCCTACGAGCAGTACTTC TRBV6-6 - TRBJ2-7 -
CASSDRGDEQFF TGTGCCAGCAGCGACCGTGGGGATGAGCAGTTCTTC TRBV7-3 - TRBJ2-1 -
CASSLTSGANTGELFF TGCGCCAGCAGCCTGACTAGCGGAGCGAACACCGGGGAGCTGTTTTTT TRBV5-1 - TRBJ2-2 TRBD2
CASSFAAGGPSYNEQFF TGTGCCAGCAGTTTTGCCGCGGGAGGGCCCTCCTACAATGAGCAGTTCTTC TRBV27 - TRBJ2-1 TRBD2
CAWNQPSTVNYGYTF TGTGCCTGGAACCAGCCCTCGACAGTTAACTATGGCTACACCTTC TRBV30 once TRBJ1-2 -
CASSPDYGAGQFQETQYF TGCGCCAGCAGCCCAGACTATGGGGCCGGACAGTTCCAAGAGACCCAGTACTTC TRBV4-3 once TRBJ2-5 -
CASSFGTQIQETQYF TGTGCCAGCAGCTTCGGGACTCAAATTCAAGAGACCCAGTACTTC TRBV5-8 - TRBJ2-5 -
CSVEAFTRLTLAGGTDTQYF TGCAGCGTTGAAGCGTTCACGAGATTAACATTAGCGGGAGGCACAGATACGCAGTATTTT TRBV29-1 - TRBJ2-3 TRBD2
CASSLYRRETQYF TGTGCCAGCAGTTTATACAGGCGAGAGACCCAGTACTTC TRBV28 - TRBJ2-5 -
CASSLRTPLNTEAFF TGTGCCAGCAGCTTAAGGACACCATTGAACACTGAAGCTTTCTTT TRBV5-6 - TRBJ1-1 -
CASSSLTTKLETQYF TGTGCCAGCAGCTCCCTAACGACAAAGTTGGAGACCCAGTACTTC TRBV14 once TRBJ2-5 -
CASSSFGRGNTGELFF TGCGCCAGCAGCTCTTTTGGGAGGGGGAACACCGGGGAGCTGTTTTTT TRBV5-1 - TRBJ2-2 TRBD2